This is a list of T cell receptor beta chains from one sample in a study of neurological immune-mediated disorders. TCRdb fed the 5' RACE reads into MiXCR, producing one record per CDR3 protein. The top ten clones hold about 10% of a sample with about 59,000 distinct CDR3 sequences, 10% to 15% of them seen once. Specimen: PBMCs. The receptors shown here come from a woman aged 60-75 years with HTLV-1-associated myelopathy (HAM/TSP). Each CDR3 is given with its conserved first and last residue. Fields, in order: clone size, CDR3 length, V gene, J gene, D gene, CDR3 DNA, CDR3 protein. The D gene is left open where the match is weak. Where a row states a size, it is once, few, many or the class of an expanded clone; other rows omit it.

-	17	TRBV15	TRBJ2-3	TRBD2	TGTGCCACCAGCAGAAAACTAGCGGGAGTGAGTGCAGATACGCAGTATTTT	CATSRKLAGVSADTQYF
many	15	TRBV3-1	TRBJ2-1	-	TGTGCCAGCAGCCGCGCAGGGAGCTCCTACAATGAGCAGTTCTTC	CASSRAGSSYNEQFF
many	14	TRBV12-3/TRBV12-4	TRBJ1-6	-	TGTGCCAGCAGTTTAAATGGCGGGAATTCACCCCTCCACTTT	CASSLNGGNSPLHF
many	17	TRBV11-2	TRBJ1-1	-	TGTGCCAGCAGCCATCTATGGGGATTCGGGGGGAACACTGAAGCTTTCTTT	CASSHLWGFGGNTEAFF
many	15	TRBV28	TRBJ1-3	-	TGTGCCAGCAGTTTAAGAGGGTCCGGCAGCAACACCATATATTTT	CASSLRGSGSNTIYF
many	13	TRBV5-1	TRBJ2-1	-	TGCGCCAGCAGCTCGGGCGGGCCGGGGGAGCAGTTCTTC	CASSSGGPGEQFF
many	15	TRBV20-1	TRBJ2-1	TRBD2	TGCAGTGCTAGAGATATGGCGGGAGTGGCCAATGAGCAGTTCTTC	CSARDMAGVANEQFF
many	16	TRBV20-1	TRBJ2-3	TRBD2	TGCAGTGCTAGAGGCGAACTAGCGGGAGTTATAAATACGCAGTATTTT	CSARGELAGVINTQYF
many	13	TRBV3-1	TRBJ2-7	-	TGTGCCAGCAGCCAAGTAGAGGGAGTCGAGCAGTACTTC	CASSQVEGVEQYF
many	14	TRBV6-5	TRBJ2-7	TRBD2	TGTGCCAGCAGTTCCGCTAGCGGGAGTCCCGAGCAGTACTTC	CASSSASGSPEQYF
many	13	TRBV29-1	TRBJ2-7	-	TGCAGCGCCTTGGCCTTTGGAGACTACGAGCAGTACTTC	CSALAFGDYEQYF
many	15	TRBV5-1	TRBJ2-7	-	TGCGCCAGCAGCTTGGGACTTCAGCCCCTCTACGAGCAGTACTTC	CASSLGLQPLYEQYF
many	14	TRBV7-2	TRBJ2-2	TRBD1	TGTGCCAGCAGCCGACAGGGGGGCCCCGGGGAGCTGTTTTTT	CASSRQGGPGELFF
many	13	TRBV10-3	TRBJ2-1	-	TGTGCCATCAGACCCGACCGGAATAGTGAGCAGTTCTTC	CAIRPDRNSEQFF
many	15	TRBV5-6	TRBJ1-2	-	TGTGCCAGCAGCTTGGTACGGGGGGCGGTCTATGGCTACACCTTC	CASSLVRGAVYGYTF
many	14	TRBV7-2	TRBJ1-4	-	TGTGCCAGCAGCTTACTCCGGCCTAATGAAAAACTGTTTTTT	CASSLLRPNEKLFF
many	17	TRBV20-1	TRBJ2-2	-	TGCAGTGCTAGAGAACGGACCGCCCCCAAAAACACCGGGGAGCTGTTTTTT	CSARERTAPKNTGELFF
-	13	TRBV29-1	TRBJ1-1	TRBD1	TGCAGCGCCGGGACAGGGCTAAACACTGAAGCTTTCTTT	CSAGTGLNTEAFF
many	12	TRBV6-2/TRBV6-3	TRBJ2-1	-	TGTGCCAGCACTCGGGACTCTTCAAAGCAGTTCTTC	CASTRDSSKQFF
many	15	TRBV5-1	TRBJ1-1	-	TGCGCCAGCAGCCCATCGACAAGGTCAAACACTGAAGCTTTCTTT	CASSPSTRSNTEAFF
many	16	TRBV7-2	TRBJ2-7	TRBD1	TGTGCCAGCAGCCTGCCTTCGGGACAGGCCCAGGGCGAGCAGTACTTC	CASSLPSGQAQGEQYF
many	14	TRBV5-1	TRBJ2-2	-	TGCGCCAGCAGCCCTAGTACCTCGGGGGGGGAGCTGTTTTTT	CASSPSTSGGELFF
many	13	TRBV9	TRBJ1-4	-	TGTGCCAGCAGCGCCCGAGGCAATGAAAAACTGTTTTTT	CASSARGNEKLFF
-	17	TRBV27	TRBJ2-3	-	TGTGCCAGAAGTTTACTACCACCAAGCCTTAGCACAGATACGCAGTATTTT	CARSLLPPSLSTDTQYF
medium-sized	12	TRBV5-1	TRBJ2-1	-	TGCGCCAGCAATGGCGTTACTAATGAGCAGTTCTTC	CASNGVTNEQFF
many	12	TRBV7-9	TRBJ2-3	-	TGTGCCAGCAGCTGGGTGACAGATACGCAGTATTTT	CASSWVTDTQYF
many	14	TRBV14	TRBJ1-1	-	TGTGCCAGCAGCCCCAGGGTAATGAACACTGAAGCTTTCTTT	CASSPRVMNTEAFF
many	15	TRBV20-1	TRBJ1-1	-	TGCAGTGCTAGAGATTGGGGCACAGGGAGGGCTGAAGCTTTCTTT	CSARDWGTGRAEAFF
many	14	TRBV20-1	TRBJ2-1	TRBD1	TGCAGTGCTAAATGGGACAGGGATTACAATGAGCAGTTCTTC	CSAKWDRDYNEQFF
many	15	TRBV10-3	TRBJ2-1	TRBD2	TGTGCCATCAGTGAAGGGCTAGCGGGAGGGCTTGAGCAGTTCTTC	CAISEGLAGGLEQFF
many	13	TRBV7-9	TRBJ1-4	-	TGTGCCAGCAGCAGGGTAACTAATGAAAAACTGTTTTTT	CASSRVTNEKLFF
many	14	TRBV3-1	TRBJ2-2	-	TGTGCCAGCAGCCAAGATTGGGAGACGGGGGAGCTGTTTTTT	CASSQDWETGELFF
many	16	TRBV20-1	TRBJ2-1	TRBD2	TGCAGTGCTAGACCCGCGGGAGGGAGCTCCTACAATGAGCAGTTCTTC	CSARPAGGSSYNEQFF
few	15	TRBV3-1	TRBJ2-6	-	TGTGCCAGCAGGGACACGGGTCTGGGGGCCAACGTCCTGACTTTC	CASRDTGLGANVLTF
many	15	TRBV6-5	TRBJ1-1	TRBD1	TGTGCCAGCAGCCCCCCCAGGGGGGTGAACACTGAAGCTTTCTTT	CASSPPRGVNTEAFF
many	12	TRBV20-1	TRBJ1-2	-	TGCAGTGCCACGGGTAGGGCCTATGGCTACACCTTC	CSATGRAYGYTF
many	12	TRBV20-1	TRBJ2-5	-	TGCAGTGCTAGGGGTGATCTGGAGACCCAGTACTTC	CSARGDLETQYF
few	16	TRBV6-5	TRBJ1-1	TRBD1	TGTGCCAGCAGTTACTCGAGCCCAGGGGGGGCTACTGAAGCTTTCTTT	CASSYSSPGGATEAFF